This T cell receptor beta chain was profiled in a study of T cell changes during pregnancy in multiple sclerosis (dated by TCRdb to the late 2010s). Turning to the overall study: In women with multiple sclerosis, the researchers looked at how the T cell repertoire shifted as pregnancy progressed.

The CDR3, cysteine through phenylalanine, is 13 amino acids long. The DNA shown is the 39-base CDR3, in frame from base 1. Trimming takes 4 bases from V and 11 bases from J, and the germline ends sit 15 bases apart. CDR1 and CDR2 (SGHRS, YFSETQ) derive from the germline V gene. The library was built by means of the immunoSEQ multiplex PCR assay. The table was pulled from immuneACCESS by TCRdb, which kept in-frame rearrangements only. Such tables lose some clones; where checked, under half of the loss comes from unresolved V genes, and the rest has no known cause. Across this sample there are approximately 90,000 clones, with approximately 93% seen only once. 2.5% of the sample belongs to the ten largest clones. Points on this clone: The clone's antigen remains unknown. No much larger clonotype is one base removed from it; base qualities were not supplied.

The clonotype originates from a female donor with multiple sclerosis, enrolled in a pregnancy study. This chain is built from TRBV5-1 and TRBJ2-2; the D gene cannot be resolved reliably. Here the sequenced sample was peripheral blood, taken in the first trimester of pregnancy. The CDR3 region reads CASSMPSEYELFF. The bases read TGCGCCAGCAGCATGCCTTCGGAGTATGAGCTGTTTTTT. Joined to the reference TRBV5-1 and TRBJ2-2 proteins, this CDR3 gives the full variable domain: KAGVTQTPRYLIKTRGQQVTLSCSPISGHRSVSWYQQTPGQGLQFLFEYFSETQRNKGNFPGRFSGRQFSNSRSEMNVSTLELGDSALYLCASSMPSEYELFFGEGSRLTVL.